Following are 17 T cell receptor beta chains from one sample sequenced in a study of cytotoxic CD8 clonotypes in ibrutinib-treated CLL (dated by TCRdb to 2020 to 2023). This specimen's time point label, interpreted: progressive disease on ibrutinib. Receptors were amplified or captured by the immunoSEQ multiplex PCR assay. In its TCRdb copy, this immuneACCESS table keeps in-frame sequences only and misses some clones. Where compared with another copy, unresolved V genes explain less than half of these, and the others have no known cause. The sample contains about 50,000 clones, around 52% of them found a single time. The ten top clones hold 20% to 30% of the sample. The material was PBMCs, obtained at disease progression, from a patient treated with ibrutinib. Source of these receptors: a human donor with chronic lymphocytic leukemia.

V gene TRBV6-5 combines with J gene TRBJ2-5, with D possibly matching TRBD2 (6 bases). This CDR3 contains 15 residues. Germline assignment: CDR1 MNHEY and CDR2 SVGAGI. Trimming took 5 bases from V and 2 from J, leaving 15 bases between them. The CDR3 nucleotides read TGTGCCAGCAGTCTCTATGCCGGGAGACAAGAGACCCAGTACTTC. This codes for CASSLYAGRQETQYF.

The J gene is TRBJ1-5, the V gene TRBV5-8; TRBD1 matches at 9 bases. The CDR3 contains 15 residues. Germline values: CDR1 SGHTS, CDR2 YDEGEE. The V gene end was trimmed by 2 bases and the J gene end by 3 bases; junction bases not matched to a gene: 3. The CDR3 loop reads CASSFGTGLNQPQHF. CDR3 sequence (DNA): TGTGCCAGCAGCTTCGGGACAGGGCTCAATCAGCCCCAGCATTTT. The complete variable domain, with remaining parts taken from reference TRBV5-8 and TRBJ1-5, reads EAGVTQSPTHLIKTRGQQATLRCSPISGHTSVYWYQQALGLGLQFLLWYDEGEERNRGNFPPRFSGRQFPNYSSELNVNALELEDSALYLCASSFGTGLNQPQHFGDGTRLSIL.

This clone was seen a handful of times. This same CDR3 is encoded by further DNA sequences in the sample. The gene calls are TRBV15 and TRBJ1-3; perhaps TRBD1 as D (6 bases). CDR3 length equals 15 residues. Trimming stripped 1 base from V and 4 bases from J, with 11 bases between. The germline V gene has CDR1 LNHNV and CDR2 YYDKDF (reference sequence). The CDR3 coding sequence is TGTGCCACCAGCAGAGTCAGGGGTTCAGGAAACACCATATATTTT. Its translation: CATSRVRGSGNTIYF.

This clone was counted a few times. J is TRBJ1-5 and V is TRBV4-1, with D unresolved. The CDR3 covers 15 residues. The germline V gene encodes CDR1 MGHRA and CDR2 YSYEKL. V shed 6 bases and J shed 5 bases, with 17 bases lying between them. The CDR3 loop reads CASSWTETTHQPQHF. In DNA, the CDR3 is TGCGCCAGCAGTTGGACTGAAACTACCCATCAGCCCCAGCATTTT.

The rearrangement links TRBV6-5 to TRBJ2-3; maybe TRBD2 (6 bases). The CDR3 is 12 residues long. CDR1 is MNHEY, CDR2 SVGAGI, per germline. V was shortened by 4 bases and J by 4 bases, with 6 bases between the two germline ends. CDR3 amino acids: CASSSGADTQYF. The CDR3 nucleotides are TGTGCCAGCAGTTCGGGGGCAGATACGCAGTATTTT.

The chain is built from TRBV4-1 and TRBJ2-7; TRBD2 is a possible D gene (5 bases). Trimming removed 3 bases from V and 1 base from J, with 10 bases in between. From germline, CDR1 is MGHRA and CDR2 YSYEKL. There are 14 residues in the CDR3. As DNA, the CDR3 is TGCGCCAGCAGCCATACCGGGGTTTCCTACGAGCAGTACTTC. Translation: CASSHTGVSYEQYF.

This chain uses TRBV30 with TRBJ2-6; TRBD1 aligns across 7 bases. The junction had 5 bases not matched to a gene; V was cut back by 2 bases and J by 1 base. The CDR3 has 16 residues. Per the germline V gene, CDR1 is GTSNPN and CDR2 is SVGIG (reference sequence). CDR3 sequence: CAWSIKTGSGANVLTF. CDR3 nucleotides: TGTGCCTGGAGTATAAAGACAGGGTCTGGGGCCAACGTCCTGACTTTC.

This chain connects TRBV4-2 to TRBJ2-5, with no clear D. Germline-derived CDR1 and CDR2 are LGHNA and YNFKEQ. V was trimmed by 0 bases and J by 1 base, leaving 9 bases between them. This CDR3 region has 15 residues. The DNA for the CDR3 is TGTGCCAGCAGCCAAGACAGAACCTTCCAAGAGACCCAGTACTTC. Its translation is CASSQDRTFQETQYF.

V usage is TRBV7-8 and J usage is TRBJ2-7; 10 bases agree with TRBD2. J lost 3 bases, V lost 5 bases, and 7 bases had no gene match. The CDR3 totals 15 residues. Germline lookup yields CDR1 SGHVS and CDR2 FQNEAQ. The CDR3 region has the DNA TGTGCCAGCAGCGCCAGGCCTAGCGGGGGCTACGAGCAGTACTTC. Translated, it gives CASSARPSGGYEQYF.

The chain uses TRBV6-5 and TRBJ2-1, with 13 bases identical to TRBD2. Trimming at V came to 10 bases and at J to 9 bases, leaving 12 bases not matched to a gene. The CDR3 runs to 15 residues. Germline V CDR1 and CDR2: MNHEY, SVGAGI. CDR3 DNA: TGTGCCACCCACCGCGGGACTAGCGGGAAGATTGAGCAGTTCTTC. Translating it yields CATHRGTSGKIEQFF.

This chain joins TRBV9 and TRBJ2-5, with 8 bases fitting TRBD2. V was pared by 7 bases and J by 2 bases, with 7 bases of the junction left unmatched. CDR1 is SGDLS and CDR2 is YYNGEE in the germline V gene. The CDR3 runs 14 residues. CDR3: CASGAGGSQETQYF. The CDR3 coding sequence is TGTGCCAGCGGCGCGGGGGGATCACAAGAGACCCAGTACTTC.

The chain joins TRBV28 to TRBJ1-5, with unresolved D. The germline gives CDR1 MDHEN, CDR2 SYDVKM. The ends were cut back, 2 bases at V and 4 bases at J, with 12 bases in the middle. This CDR3 region has 15 residues. For the CDR3, the DNA is TGTGCCAGCAGTTTACCCGGGGTGTTGAATCAGCCCCAGCATTTT. It specifies CASSLPGVLNQPQHF.

This chain links TRBV7-2 with TRBJ2-5, with a possible D match to TRBD2 (6 bases). Germline CDR1 and CDR2: SGHTA and FQGNSA. This CDR3 region has 16 residues. V shed 5 bases and J shed 0 bases, with 16 bases lying between them. CDR3 amino acids: CASSQMRGGYQETQYF. The CDR3 DNA is TGTGCCAGCAGCCAGATGCGGGGTGGGTACCAAGAGACCCAGTACTTC.

This clone was detected only a few times. The V gene is TRBV7-9, the J gene TRBJ1-2; D gene ambiguous. V was clipped by 1 base and J by 8 bases, with 11 bases between them. Germline V gene data show CDR1 as SEHNR and CDR2 as FQNEAQ (reference sequence). This CDR3 has 13 residues. This CDR3 is CASSLDRQVGYTF. In DNA form, the CDR3 reads TGTGCCAGCAGCTTAGATCGTCAAGTCGGCTACACCTTC.

V is TRBV7-2 and J is TRBJ1-2; D is undetermined. Trimming left V 5 bases short and J 2 bases short, with 12 bases between. CDR1 is SGHTA and CDR2 is FQGNSA in the germline V gene. The CDR3 sequence is 14 residues long. The CDR3 DNA reads as TGTGCCAGCAGCCCTGTGGCCTCAAACTATGGCTACACCTTC. It is translated as CASSPVASNYGYTF.

The V gene is TRBV28, the J gene TRBJ1-2; D is unclear. From germline, CDR1 is MDHEN and CDR2 SYDVKM. The V end lost 7 bases, the J end lost 2 bases, and 8 bases lay between the germline ends. There are 12 residues in the CDR3. The CDR3 coding sequence is TGTGCCAGCATCGGGGTCAACTATGGCTACACCTTC. Translating it yields CASIGVNYGYTF.

The V call is TRBV5-6, the J call TRBJ2-5; weak D call: TRBD2 (5 bases). This CDR3 comprises 14 residues. The germline V gene has CDR1 SGHDT and CDR2 YYEEEE. Deletions cut 0 bases from V and 0 bases from J, with 6 bases between. This CDR3 is CASSLGGYQETQYF. CDR3 in DNA: TGTGCCAGCAGCTTGGGCGGGTACCAAGAGACCCAGTACTTC.